This TCR beta chain appears in the sequencing data of a study of T cells in Graves' hyperthyroidism and ophthalmopathy (dated by TCRdb to between 2019 and 2020). With regard to the full study: Peripheral blood samples were taken at initial diagnosis, before any treatment was given. Following sampling, methimazole starting at 30 mg daily was given to hyperthyroidism patients, and high-dose intravenous methylprednisolone was given to ophthalmopathy patients. Thyroid tissue and blood T-cell repertoires from about six Graves' hyperthyroidism patients were also compared in the study. According to the paper, TCR Vbeta CDR3 sequencing was carried out on 135 peripheral blood samples, which came from more than 40 ophthalmopathy, around 74 hyperthyroidism and approximately 17 progressor patients. Prospective prediction of ophthalmopathy was tested in an independent validation cohort consisting of some 19 hyperthyroidism patients and some 15 patients who later progressed to ophthalmopathy. The approximately 100 discovery patients were randomly divided into training and test sets at a 7:3 ratio. To identify distinguishing TCR V-J signatures, a discovery cohort of 95 to 100 patients was used, comprising 40 to 45 with Graves' ophthalmopathy and around 60 with stable Graves' hyperthyroidism.

Spanning cysteine to phenylalanine, the CDR3 consists of 15 amino acids. Only CDR3 DNA remains: 45 bases, in frame from the first base. According to the germline V gene, CDR1 reads MNHNS and CDR2 reads SASEGT. V is trimmed back by 3 bases and J by 2 bases, and the junction contains 6 bases that no gene match accounts for. Stable Graves' hyperthyroidism was defined as the absence of progression to ophthalmopathy over 18 months of follow-up. Hyperthyroidism patients were aged 18 to 65 years and newly diagnosed, with disease duration of less than 2 months. The study excluded patients with uncontrolled infections, other autoimmune diseases, pregnancy or lactation. Diagnoses relied on clinical symptoms, serum thyroxine and TRAb, thyroid ultrasound and orbital computed tomography. Ficoll-Paque density gradient centrifugation was used to isolate PBMCs from around 10 ml of fresh peripheral blood. Total RNA was extracted with Trizol reagent, and quality was checked on an Agilent 2100 Bioanalyzer.

Amplification of TCR beta CDR3 regions was carried out from RNA transcripts. The first round of RT-PCR for the TCR CDR3 was performed with the HTBI primer set and the Qiagen OneStep RT-PCR kit. The libraries were constructed in a second round of multiplex PCR and then size-selected and purified. Paired-end sequencing of the libraries was performed with 100 bp reads on an Illumina HiSeq2000. The study's processing was this. SOAPnuke was used to process the raw data, throwing out any read that contained adapters or uncalled bases, had a mean Phred below 15, or lacked an exact constant-primer or identifier match. High-quality paired reads were merged using COPE v1.2.5, and each unique nucleotide sequence was defined as a clonotype. Clonotypes were aligned to IMGT TRBV, TRBD and TRBJ reference segments using MiTCR v1.1. The analysis included only V-J combinations with a frequency above 0.0001, which together covered 99.2% of the repertoires. The TCS score was defined as F50 (clonal expansion) divided by E x V (chaos), with BLOSUM62-based TCRdist calculated between CDR3 peptides within each V-J. Welch's t-statistics and random forest reduced 500 to 650 V-J features to 10 to 15, which were used in a naive Bayes classifier (R e1071). TCRdb handled the public reads itself, with Q25 trimming in fastp and clone calling in MiXCR, and kept productive beta chains. Merged by CDR3 protein, the rows form single entries marked with the most common genes and DNA. Clone size and V and J calls follow TCRdb, not the original study. Recorded for this sample are roughly 420,000 distinct CDR3 sequences; less than 20% of them occurred a single time. Jointly, the top ten make up 13% to 15% of the sample.

This clonotype was counted at least ten times. Its antigen remains unidentified. No much larger clonotype is one base removed from it; base qualities were not supplied. Broader findings and caveats from the paper: Ophthalmopathy was separated from stable hyperthyroidism by a 13 V-J signature model, with about 86% sensitivity and 81% to 83% specificity obtained in cross-validation and 80%/75% obtained in testing. In validation, the model predicted progression to ophthalmopathy a median of about 6.8 months before onset, with about 70% sensitivity and just under 75% specificity. Sample size was not statistically predetermined, and blinding of investigators to group allocation was not performed. Blood samples also contained most of the expanded thyroid clonotypes (frequency above 0.001), which suggests that blood repertoires may reflect thyroid immune responses.

This TCR derives from a woman younger than 35 with Graves' hyperthyroidism. The rearrangement joined TRBV6-1 to TRBJ2-5; 7 bases in the junction line up with TRBD2. Input material: blood. The CDR3 region reads CASSESWGLQETQYF. The DNA sequence is given as TGTGCCAGCAGTGAGAGTTGGGGACTACAAGAGACCCAGTACTTC.